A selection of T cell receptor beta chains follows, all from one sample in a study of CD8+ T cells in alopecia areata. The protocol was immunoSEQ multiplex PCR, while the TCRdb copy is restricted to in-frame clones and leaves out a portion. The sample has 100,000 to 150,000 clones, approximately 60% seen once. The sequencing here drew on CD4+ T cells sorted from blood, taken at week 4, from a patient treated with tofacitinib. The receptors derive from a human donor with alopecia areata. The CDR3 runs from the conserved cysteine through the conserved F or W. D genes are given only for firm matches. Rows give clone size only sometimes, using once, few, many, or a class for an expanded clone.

cdr3_aa: CASSQGEQSIYEQYF; cdr3_nt: TGCGCCAGCAGCCAAGGCGAACAGTCCATCTACGAGCAGTACTTC; j_call: TRBJ2-7; clone_size: many; v_call: TRBV4-1; d_call: -
cdr3_aa: CATEKLFF; cdr3_nt: TGTGCTACAGAAAAACTGTTTTTT; j_call: TRBJ1-4; clone_size: -; v_call: TRBV30; d_call: -
cdr3_aa: CASSQDQRGGRYNEQFF; cdr3_nt: TGCGCCAGCAGCCAAGATCAGCGCGGCGGGCGGTACAATGAGCAGTTCTTC; j_call: TRBJ2-1; clone_size: -; v_call: TRBV4-1; d_call: -
cdr3_aa: CASSLAVVDPDLPDTQYF; cdr3_nt: TGCGCCAGCAGCTTGGCCGTCGTCGACCCCGATTTACCAGATACGCAGTATTTT; j_call: TRBJ2-3; clone_size: -; v_call: TRBV5-1; d_call: -
cdr3_aa: CASSIGLARETQYF; cdr3_nt: TGCGCCAGCAGTATCGGACTAGCACGGGAGACCCAGTACTTC; j_call: TRBJ2-5; clone_size: once; v_call: TRBV4-1; d_call: TRBD2
cdr3_aa: CASTPHGTSRNEQYF; cdr3_nt: TGTGCCAGCACCCCACACGGGACTAGCCGGAACGAGCAGTACTTC; j_call: TRBJ2-7; clone_size: -; v_call: TRBV28; d_call: TRBD2
cdr3_aa: CASSPLQGRPQHF; cdr3_nt: TGTGCCAGCAGCCCACTCCAGGGGAGGCCCCAGCATTTT; j_call: TRBJ1-5; clone_size: -; v_call: TRBV7-9; d_call: -
cdr3_aa: CASSQQFRGEGNQPQHF; cdr3_nt: TGTGCCAGCAGCCAACAATTCAGGGGTGAGGGCAATCAGCCCCAGCATTTT; j_call: TRBJ1-5; clone_size: -; v_call: TRBV4-2; d_call: -
cdr3_aa: CASSGTVGAYEQYF; cdr3_nt: TGTGCCAGCAGCGGGACAGTAGGAGCCTACGAGCAGTACTTC; j_call: TRBJ2-7; clone_size: once; v_call: TRBV9; d_call: -
cdr3_aa: CASRAGGNEQFF; cdr3_nt: TGTGCCAGCAGAGCGGGGGGCAATGAGCAGTTCTTC; j_call: TRBJ2-1; clone_size: -; v_call: TRBV6-5; d_call: TRBD2
cdr3_aa: CAWSGIGQETQYF; cdr3_nt: TGTGCCTGGAGTGGGATAGGCCAAGAGACCCAGTACTTC; j_call: TRBJ2-5; clone_size: -; v_call: TRBV30; d_call: -
cdr3_aa: CATGRGTNSPLHF; cdr3_nt: TGTGCCACCGGTCGGGGGACTAATTCACCCCTCCACTTT; j_call: TRBJ1-6; clone_size: -; v_call: TRBV25-1; d_call: -
cdr3_aa: CASSRQGWGNNEQFF; cdr3_nt: TGTGCCAGCAGCAGACAGGGTTGGGGTAACAATGAGCAGTTCTTC; j_call: TRBJ2-1; clone_size: -; v_call: TRBV11-2; d_call: TRBD1
cdr3_aa: CASTSLLAGASTDTQYF; cdr3_nt: TGTGCCAGCACCTCTTTGTTAGCGGGAGCAAGCACAGATACGCAGTATTTT; j_call: TRBJ2-3; clone_size: few; v_call: TRBV7-2; d_call: TRBD2
cdr3_aa: CASSSQVTGYGYTF; cdr3_nt: TGTGCCAGCAGTTCCCAAGTGACAGGCTATGGCTACACCTTC; j_call: TRBJ1-2; clone_size: once; v_call: TRBV27; d_call: -
cdr3_aa: CASSPTSISYEQYF; cdr3_nt: TGTGCCAGCAGCCCAACTAGCATTAGCTACGAGCAGTACTTC; j_call: TRBJ2-7; clone_size: -; v_call: TRBV9; d_call: -
cdr3_aa: CASSDQGSYEQYF; cdr3_nt: TGTGCCAGCAGTGATCAGGGGTCCTACGAGCAGTACTTC; j_call: TRBJ2-7; clone_size: -; v_call: TRBV6-5; d_call: -
cdr3_aa: CASSPDSTDTQYF; cdr3_nt: TGTGCCAGCAGTCCGGACAGCACAGATACGCAGTATTTT; j_call: TRBJ2-3; clone_size: few; v_call: TRBV28; d_call: -
cdr3_aa: CAIKAYPQETQYF; cdr3_nt: TGTGCCATCAAGGCCTACCCTCAAGAGACCCAGTACTTC; j_call: TRBJ2-5; clone_size: few; v_call: TRBV10-3; d_call: -
cdr3_aa: CASRVSGFDGYTF; cdr3_nt: TGTGCCAGCCGTGTATCAGGTTTTGATGGCTACACCTTC; j_call: TRBJ1-2; clone_size: -; v_call: TRBV2; d_call: -
cdr3_aa: CASSDLGNTEAFF; cdr3_nt: TGTGCCAGCAGCGACTTAGGGAACACTGAAGCTTTCTTT; j_call: TRBJ1-1; clone_size: -; v_call: TRBV9; d_call: -
cdr3_aa: CATSRVAQPQHF; cdr3_nt: TGTGCCACCAGCAGAGTCGCCCAGCCCCAGCATTTT; j_call: TRBJ1-5; clone_size: few; v_call: TRBV15; d_call: -
cdr3_aa: CASGYRAGMNTEAFF; cdr3_nt: TGTGCCAGCGGATACAGGGCCGGGATGAACACTGAAGCTTTCTTT; j_call: TRBJ1-1; clone_size: -; v_call: TRBV13; d_call: -
cdr3_aa: CASRERQGSGYGYTF; cdr3_nt: TGTGCCAGCAGAGAGAGGCAGGGGAGCGGCTATGGCTACACCTTC; j_call: TRBJ1-2; clone_size: -; v_call: TRBV6-4; d_call: -
cdr3_aa: CASSEDRDEKLFF; cdr3_nt: TGTGCCAGTAGCGAAGACAGGGATGAAAAACTGTTTTTT; j_call: TRBJ1-4; clone_size: few; v_call: TRBV19; d_call: TRBD1
cdr3_aa: CASSFGTGEGQETQYF; cdr3_nt: TGTGCCAGCAGTTTTGGGACAGGGGAGGGCCAAGAGACCCAGTACTTC; j_call: TRBJ2-5; clone_size: -; v_call: TRBV5-6; d_call: TRBD1
cdr3_aa: CAWSVLTSGNTIYF; cdr3_nt: TGTGCCTGGAGTGTCCTCACCTCTGGAAACACCATATATTTT; j_call: TRBJ1-3; clone_size: once; v_call: TRBV30; d_call: -
cdr3_aa: CSVVGTEGRWEYVNTEAFF; cdr3_nt: TGCAGCGTTGTAGGGACAGAAGGGAGGTGGGAGTACGTGAACACTGAAGCTTTCTTT; j_call: TRBJ1-1; clone_size: -; v_call: TRBV29-1; d_call: TRBD1
cdr3_aa: CASSLGGTASRDEQFF; cdr3_nt: TGTGCCAGCAGCCTCGGGGGGACAGCTTCTAGGGATGAGCAGTTCTTC; j_call: TRBJ2-1; clone_size: few; v_call: TRBV7-7; d_call: -